This record looks at one T cell receptor (beta chain) sequence and its context. Its antigen remains unknown. This entry belongs to a study of T cell responses to AZD1222 COVID-19 vaccine. Study-wide results and caveats: Clonal diversity may have been underestimated, and the donors were mostly white British, with more females than males. Spike-specific TCR breadth and depth rose after two AZD1222 doses. After the peak T cell response, and only then, were repertoires sampled. Dominant CD4 TCR responses targeted spike regions 160-218 and 743-854.

This CDR3 spans 13 amino acids. V was pared by 4 bases and J by 4 bases, with 9 bases between. Germline loops: CDR1 LGHDT, CDR2 YNNKEL (reference sequence). Produced via immunoSEQ multiplex PCR; TCRdb's table is partial and in-frame only. The sample contains some 130,000 clones, about nine tenths of which appear only once. The sample in question was peripheral blood, obtained on day 0 of AZD1222 vaccination. This TCR was recovered from an adult in good health. This chain links TRBV3-1 (or the pseudogene TRBV3-2) with TRBJ2-3, with a weak D call TRBD2 (6 bases). The CDR3 coding sequence is TGTGCCAGCAGCCTCTCGGGGGCAGATACGCAGTATTTT. This translates into CASSLSGADTQYF.